This T cell receptor beta chain was sequenced during a study of T cells after yellow fever vaccination. The CDR3 runs 16 residues. Germline V CDR1 and CDR2: SGHRS, YFSETQ. The ends were cut back, 2 bases at V and 7 bases at J, with 19 bases in the middle. Each CDR3 protein is one row after TCRdb ran MiXCR on the 5' RACE reads. The sample records fewer than 450,000 distinct CDR3 sequences, 7% to 10% being singletons. This clonotype occurred a few times. The clonotype originates from a young man who received the YFV17D yellow fever vaccine. The V and J genes are TRBV5-1 and TRBJ2-1; D uncertain. This sample comprised PBMCs, obtained around 45 days after the first yellow fever vaccination. Written as DNA, the CDR3 is TGCGCCAGCAGCTTCTTCGGATCCTGGACCCTGAATGAGCAGTTCTTC. Protein product: CASSFFGSWTLNEQFF.